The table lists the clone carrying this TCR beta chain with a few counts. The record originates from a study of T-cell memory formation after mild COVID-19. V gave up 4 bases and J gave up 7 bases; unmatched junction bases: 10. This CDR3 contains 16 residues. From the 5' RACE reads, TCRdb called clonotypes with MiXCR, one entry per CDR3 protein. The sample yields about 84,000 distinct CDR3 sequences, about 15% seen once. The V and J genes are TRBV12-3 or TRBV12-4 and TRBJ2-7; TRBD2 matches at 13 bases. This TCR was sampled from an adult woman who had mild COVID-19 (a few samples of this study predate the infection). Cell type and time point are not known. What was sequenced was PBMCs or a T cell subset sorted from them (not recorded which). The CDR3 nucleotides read TGTGCCAGCAGTTCCACCGGACTAGCGGGAGTGAGTGAGCAGTACTTC. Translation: CASSSTGLAGVSEQYF.